This record looks at one T cell receptor beta chain sequence and its context. Its antigen is as yet unknown. Unstimulated Tregs (CD4+CD25+CD127-) and CD4+CD25- non-Tregs were sorted from PBMCs. The data were produced by immunoSEQ multiplex PCR, yet TCRdb's version contains in-frame clones alone and is incomplete. In the table there are 90,000 to 150,000 clones, 92% of which are singletons. The CDR3 has 16 amino acids. Germline V gives CDR1 MNHEY, CDR2 SVGAGI. The ends were cut back, 0 bases at V and 5 bases at J, with 17 bases in the middle. The data derive from a study of Tregs in tolerant kidney transplant recipients. Overall study results and limits: Validation in larger populations is needed because few patients were studied. Expanding Tregs on activated donor B cells appeared to best identify donor-specific TCRbeta clones. No direct test of biological reproducibility was done here.

Sequencing was done on a sample of CD4+ T cells from blood. V is TRBV6-5 and J is TRBJ2-7; D might be TRBD1 or TRBD2, each matching 7 bases. The sequence derives from a human donor in good health. The CDR3: CASSYSREGARNEQYF. The CDR3, as DNA: TGTGCCAGCAGTTACTCGAGGGAGGGGGCTAGGAACGAGCAGTACTTC.